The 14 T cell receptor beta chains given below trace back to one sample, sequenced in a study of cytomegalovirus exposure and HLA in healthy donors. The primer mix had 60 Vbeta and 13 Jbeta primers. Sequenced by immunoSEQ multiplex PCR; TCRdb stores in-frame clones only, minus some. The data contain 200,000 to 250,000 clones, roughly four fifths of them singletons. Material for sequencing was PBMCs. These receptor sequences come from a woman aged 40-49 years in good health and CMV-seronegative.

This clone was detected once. The CDR3 sequence: CAWSVSLSSSEQYF. The CDR3 nucleotides read TGTGCCTGGAGTGTAAGCCTCTCTAGTAGCGAGCAGTACTTC. The chain uses TRBV30 and TRBJ2-7, with D hard to call. The germline gives CDR1 GTSNPN, CDR2 SVGIG (reference sequence). The CDR3 has 14 amino acids. V lost 0 bases and J lost 6, with 15 bases in between.

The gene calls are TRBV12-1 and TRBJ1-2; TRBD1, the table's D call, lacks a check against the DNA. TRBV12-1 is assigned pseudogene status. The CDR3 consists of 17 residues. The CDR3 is CASIDRDRGPPNYGYTF. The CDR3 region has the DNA TGTGCCAGCATCGATAGGGACAGGGGGCCTCCTAACTATGGCTACACCTTC.

This CDR3 reads CATGQGLVYEQYF. The CDR3, as DNA: TGTGCCACTGGACAGGGGTTAGTCTACGAGCAGTACTTC. The chain has TRBV28 and TRBJ2-7, with 9 positions matching TRBD1. V lost 10 bases and J lost 3; bases outside the gene matches: 7. The CDR3 contains 13 residues. Germline V lookup: CDR1 MDHEN, CDR2 SYDVKM.

The CDR3 coding sequence is TGTGCCAGCAGCTTGGATATCGCGGGGGATAGCTCCTACGAGCAGTACTTC. Translation gives CASSLDIAGDSSYEQYF. The chain uses TRBV28 and TRBJ2-7; 7 nucleotides line up with TRBD2. Germline V CDR1 and CDR2: MDHEN, SYDVKM. The CDR3 totals 17 residues. The ends lost 6 bases at V and 0 bases at J; junction bases unmatched: 14.

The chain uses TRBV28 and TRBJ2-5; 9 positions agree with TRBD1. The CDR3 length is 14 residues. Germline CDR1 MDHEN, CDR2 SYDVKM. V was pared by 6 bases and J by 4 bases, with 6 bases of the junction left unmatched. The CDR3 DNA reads TGTGCCAGCAGCTGGGACAGGGTCGTAGAGACCCAGTACTTC. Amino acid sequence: CASSWDRVVETQYF.

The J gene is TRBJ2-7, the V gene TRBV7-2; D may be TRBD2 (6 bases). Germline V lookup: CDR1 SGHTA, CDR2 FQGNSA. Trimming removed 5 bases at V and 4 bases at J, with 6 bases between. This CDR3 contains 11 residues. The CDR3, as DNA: TGTGCCAGCAGCCGGGGGTACGAGCAGTACTTC. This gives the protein CASSRGYEQYF.

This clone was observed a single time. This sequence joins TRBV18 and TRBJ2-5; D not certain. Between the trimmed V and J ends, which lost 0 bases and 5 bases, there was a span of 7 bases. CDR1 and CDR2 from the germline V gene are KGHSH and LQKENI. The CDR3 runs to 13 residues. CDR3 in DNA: TGTGCCAGCTCACCACCGCAGTGGGAGACCCAGTACTTC. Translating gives CASSPPQWETQYF.

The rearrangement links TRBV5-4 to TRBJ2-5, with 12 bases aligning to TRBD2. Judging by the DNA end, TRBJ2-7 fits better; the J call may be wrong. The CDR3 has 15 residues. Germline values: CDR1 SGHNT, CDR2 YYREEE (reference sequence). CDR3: CASSLELAGGYEQYF. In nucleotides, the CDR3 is TGTGCCAGCAGCTTGGAACTAGCGGGGGGCTACGAGCAGTACTTC.

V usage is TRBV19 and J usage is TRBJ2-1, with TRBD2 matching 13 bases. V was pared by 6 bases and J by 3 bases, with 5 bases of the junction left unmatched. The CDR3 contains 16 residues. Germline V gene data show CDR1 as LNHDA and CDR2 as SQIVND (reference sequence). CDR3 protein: CASSTTSGRFYNEQFF. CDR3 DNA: TGTGCCAGTAGCACGACTAGCGGGAGGTTCTACAATGAGCAGTTCTTC. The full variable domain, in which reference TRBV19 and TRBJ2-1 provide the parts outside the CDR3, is DGGITQSPKYLFRKEGQNVTLSCEQNLNHDAMYWYRQDPGQGLRLIYYSQIVNDFQKGDIAEGYSVSREKKESFPLTVTSAQKNPTAFYLCASSTTSGRFYNEQFFGPGTRLTVL.

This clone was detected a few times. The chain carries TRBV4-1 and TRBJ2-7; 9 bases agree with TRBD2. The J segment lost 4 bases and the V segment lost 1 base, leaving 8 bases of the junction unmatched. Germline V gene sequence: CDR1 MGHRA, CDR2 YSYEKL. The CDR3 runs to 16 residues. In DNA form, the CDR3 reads TGCGCCAGCAGCCAAGGGCTAGCGGGACACCTTTACGAGCAGTACTTC. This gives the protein CASSQGLAGHLYEQYF.

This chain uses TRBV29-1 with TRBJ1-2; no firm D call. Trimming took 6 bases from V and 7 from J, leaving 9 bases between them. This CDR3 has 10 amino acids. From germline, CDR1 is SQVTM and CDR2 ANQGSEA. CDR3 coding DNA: TGCAGCGTGAGGAGCGCTGGCTACACCTTC. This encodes CSVRSAGYTF.

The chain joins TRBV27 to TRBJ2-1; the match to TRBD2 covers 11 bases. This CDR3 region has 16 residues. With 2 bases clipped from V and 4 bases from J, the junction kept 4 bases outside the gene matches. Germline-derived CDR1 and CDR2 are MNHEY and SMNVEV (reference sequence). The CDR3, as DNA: TGTGCCAGCAGTTTACACGGGACTAGCGGATACAATGAGCAGTTCTTC. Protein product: CASSLHGTSGYNEQFF.

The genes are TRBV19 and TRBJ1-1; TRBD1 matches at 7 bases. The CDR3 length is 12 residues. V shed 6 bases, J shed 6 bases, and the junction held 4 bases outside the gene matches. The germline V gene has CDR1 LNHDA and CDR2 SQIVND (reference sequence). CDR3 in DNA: TGTGCCAGTAGCGACAGGGTCGCTGAAGCTTTCTTT. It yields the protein CASSDRVAEAFF. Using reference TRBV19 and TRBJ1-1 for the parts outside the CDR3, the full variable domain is DGGITQSPKYLFRKEGQNVTLSCEQNLNHDAMYWYRQDPGQGLRLIYYSQIVNDFQKGDIAEGYSVSREKKESFPLTVTSAQKNPTAFYLCASSDRVAEAFFGQGTRLTVV.

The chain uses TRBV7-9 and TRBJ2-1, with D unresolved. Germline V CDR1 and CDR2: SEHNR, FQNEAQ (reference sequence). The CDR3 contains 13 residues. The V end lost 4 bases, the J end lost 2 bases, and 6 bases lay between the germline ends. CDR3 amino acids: CASSYSPYNEQFF. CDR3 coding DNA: TGTGCCAGCAGCTATAGCCCCTACAATGAGCAGTTCTTC.